These 10 T cell receptor beta chains were sequenced from one sample in a study of CD8 T cells in ankylosing spondylitis. TCRdb re-derived calls from the 5' RACE reads in MiXCR, one entry per CDR3 protein. The data show some 250,000 distinct CDR3 sequences, 20% to 30% seen once. Specimen: blood, either unsorted or a sorted T cell fraction (not recorded which). Every receptor here comes from a male donor with ankylosing spondylitis or in good health (not recorded which).

This chain connects TRBV3-1 to TRBJ1-2; tentative D call: TRBD1 (5 bases). The CDR3 has 13 residues. Germline V gene sequence: CDR1 LGHDT, CDR2 YNNKEL (reference sequence). V gave up 4 bases and J gave up 8 bases, with 14 bases separating them. The CDR3 spells CASSPATGRGYTF. CDR3 sequence (DNA): TGTGCCAGCAGCCCCGCTACGGGGCGAGGCTACACCTTC.

The chain links TRBV20-1 to TRBJ1-1; a possible D gene is TRBD1 (5 bases). This CDR3 is built from 16 residues. Trimming removed 0 bases at V and 6 bases at J, with 20 bases between. The germline V gene has CDR1 DFQATT and CDR2 SNEGSKA (reference sequence). Here the CDR3 reads CSARDSGRGVDSEAFF. The CDR3, as DNA: TGCAGTGCTAGAGATAGTGGGAGGGGTGTCGACTCTGAAGCTTTCTTT.

The rearrangement links TRBV12-3 or TRBV12-4 to TRBJ1-2; 8 bases fit TRBD1. The CDR3 sequence is 13 residues long. The ends lost 3 bases at V and 8 bases at J; junction bases unmatched: 5. CDR3 DNA: TGTGCCAGCAGTTTCCAGGGGGCGGGAGGCTACACCTTC. It encodes CASSFQGAGGYTF.

This clonotype occurred many times. The chain carries TRBV29-1 and TRBJ2-5; perhaps TRBD1 as D (5 bases). Germline assignment: CDR1 SQVTM and CDR2 ANQGSEA. The CDR3 loop spans 15 amino acids. Trimming removed 5 bases at V and 4 bases at J, with 20 bases between. The CDR3 reads CSVRAASKGAETQYF. DNA for the CDR3: TGCAGCGTTAGGGCCGCGAGCAAAGGGGCAGAGACCCAGTACTTC.

There are many counts of this clonotype. This chain uses TRBV12-3 or TRBV12-4 with TRBJ1-1, with D unclear. This CDR3 contains 11 residues. V lost 5 bases and J lost 6, with 7 bases in between. CDR3 DNA sequence: TGTGCCAGCAGTGTAGGGTCTGAAGCTTTCTTT. It is translated as CASSVGSEAFF.

This rearrangement joins TRBV6-2 or TRBV6-3 to TRBJ2-1, with D uncertain. In germline, CDR1 is MNHEY, CDR2 SVGEGT. Trimming took off 5 bases at V and 8 bases at J, with 13 bases between the two ends. This CDR3 comprises 13 residues. In DNA, the CDR3 is TGTGCCAGCAGTCCCCTATTCGTAGATGAGCAGTTCTTC. Translation: CASSPLFVDEQFF.

This clonotype was seen at least ten times. The chain couples TRBV20-1 to TRBJ1-1; 7 bases match TRBD1. Germline V gene lookup returns CDR1 DFQATT and CDR2 SNEGSKA (reference sequence). Trimming at V came to 6 bases and at J to 0 bases, leaving 7 bases not matched to a gene. The length of the CDR3 is 14 residues. The CDR3 loop is CSAQGGTVNTEAFF. Here the CDR3 DNA reads TGCAGTGCCCAGGGCGGGACAGTGAACACTGAAGCTTTCTTT.

This clonotype was detected many times. The J gene is TRBJ2-3, the V gene TRBV20-1; 11 bases align to TRBD1. Germline V gene sequence: CDR1 DFQATT, CDR2 SNEGSKA (reference sequence). The V and J ends lost 3 bases and 2 bases, in that order; junction bases with no gene match: 4. CDR3 size: 15 residues. The CDR3 bases are TGCAGTGCTAGGGACAGGGGGCCAAACACAGATACGCAGTATTTT. Residues: CSARDRGPNTDTQYF.

This rearrangement joins TRBV2 to TRBJ2-5, with D perhaps matching TRBD2 (6 bases). Germline V gene lookup returns CDR1 SNHLY and CDR2 FYNNEI. V lost 7 bases and J lost 5, with 14 bases in between. The CDR3 totals 13 residues. CDR3 bases: TGTGCCAGCACCAGGGACTCCCTGGAGACCCAGTACTTC. Its translation: CASTRDSLETQYF.

Only a few counts were recorded for this clonotype. The junction shows a germline mismatch at one end, possibly a read error. The V and J genes are TRBV10-1 and TRBJ2-6; TRBD1 matches 7 bases. Germline CDR1 and CDR2: WNHNN and SYGVQD (reference sequence). The CDR3 covers 13 residues. The CDR3 is CARRGTGANVLTF. CDR3 nucleotides: TGCGCCCGCAGGGGGACTGGGGCCAACGTCCTGACTTTC.